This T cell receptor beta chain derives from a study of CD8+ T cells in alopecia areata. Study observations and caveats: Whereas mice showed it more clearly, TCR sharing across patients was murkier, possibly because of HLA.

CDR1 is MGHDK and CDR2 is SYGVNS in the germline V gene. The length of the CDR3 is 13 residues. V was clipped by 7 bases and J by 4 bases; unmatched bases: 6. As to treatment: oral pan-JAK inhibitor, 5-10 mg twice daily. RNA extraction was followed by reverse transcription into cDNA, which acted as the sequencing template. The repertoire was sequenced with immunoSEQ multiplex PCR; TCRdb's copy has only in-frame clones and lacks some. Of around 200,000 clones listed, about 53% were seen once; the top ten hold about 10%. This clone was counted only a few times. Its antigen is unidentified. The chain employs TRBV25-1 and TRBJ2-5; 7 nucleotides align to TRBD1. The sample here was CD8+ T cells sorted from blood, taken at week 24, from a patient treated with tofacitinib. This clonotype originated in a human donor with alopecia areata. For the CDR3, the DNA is TGTGCCAGCACCAAGACAGGGAGAGAGACCCAGTACTTC. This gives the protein CASTKTGRETQYF.